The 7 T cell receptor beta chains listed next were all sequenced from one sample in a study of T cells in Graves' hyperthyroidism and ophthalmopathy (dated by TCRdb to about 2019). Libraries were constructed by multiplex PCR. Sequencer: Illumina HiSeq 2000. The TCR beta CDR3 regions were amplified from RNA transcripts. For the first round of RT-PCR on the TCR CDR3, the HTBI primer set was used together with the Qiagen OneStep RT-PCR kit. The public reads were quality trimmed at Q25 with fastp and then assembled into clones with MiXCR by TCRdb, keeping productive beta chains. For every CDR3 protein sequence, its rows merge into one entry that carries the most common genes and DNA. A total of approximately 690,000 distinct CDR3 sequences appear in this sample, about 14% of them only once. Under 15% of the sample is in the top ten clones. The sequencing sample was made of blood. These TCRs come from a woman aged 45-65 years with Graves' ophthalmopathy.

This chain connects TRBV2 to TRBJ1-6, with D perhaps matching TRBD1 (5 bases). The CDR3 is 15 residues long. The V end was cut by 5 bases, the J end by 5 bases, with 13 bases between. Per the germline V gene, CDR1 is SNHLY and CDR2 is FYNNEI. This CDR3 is CASSLKGNDNSPLHF. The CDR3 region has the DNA TGTGCCAGCAGTCTAAAGGGGAATGATAATTCACCCCTCCACTTT.

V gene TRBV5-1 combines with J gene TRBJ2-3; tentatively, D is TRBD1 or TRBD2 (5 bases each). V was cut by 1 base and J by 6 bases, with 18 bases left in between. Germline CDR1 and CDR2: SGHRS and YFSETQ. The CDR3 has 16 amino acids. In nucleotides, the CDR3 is TGCGCCAGCAGCTTGACCCGGGACCCCTATGGGGATACGCAGTATTTT. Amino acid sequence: CASSLTRDPYGDTQYF.

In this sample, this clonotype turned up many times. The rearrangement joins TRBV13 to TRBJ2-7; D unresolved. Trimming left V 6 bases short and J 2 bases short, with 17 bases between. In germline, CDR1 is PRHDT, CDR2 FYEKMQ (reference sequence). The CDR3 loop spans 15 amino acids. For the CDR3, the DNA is TGTGCCAGCAGTTCTCAACAAGTTAGCCCCTACGAGCAGTACTTC. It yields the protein CASSSQQVSPYEQYF.

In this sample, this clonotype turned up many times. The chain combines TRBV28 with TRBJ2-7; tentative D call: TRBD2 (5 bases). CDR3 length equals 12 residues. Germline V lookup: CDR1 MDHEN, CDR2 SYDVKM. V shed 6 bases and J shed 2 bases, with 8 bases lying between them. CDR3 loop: CASSKRTYEQYF. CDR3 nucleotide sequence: TGTGCCAGCAGCAAGCGGACCTACGAGCAGTACTTC.

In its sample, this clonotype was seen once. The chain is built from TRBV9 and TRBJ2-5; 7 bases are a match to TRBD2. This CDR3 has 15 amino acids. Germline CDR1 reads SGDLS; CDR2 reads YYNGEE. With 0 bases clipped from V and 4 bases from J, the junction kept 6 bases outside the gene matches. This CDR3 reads CASSVEEGGRETQYF. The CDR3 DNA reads TGTGCCAGCAGCGTAGAGGAGGGAGGGCGAGAGACCCAGTACTTC.

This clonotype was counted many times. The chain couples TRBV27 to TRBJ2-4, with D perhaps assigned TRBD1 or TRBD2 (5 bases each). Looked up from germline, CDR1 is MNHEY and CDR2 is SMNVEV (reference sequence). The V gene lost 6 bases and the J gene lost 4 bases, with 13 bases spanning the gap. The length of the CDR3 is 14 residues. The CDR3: CASRDTGRKNIQYF. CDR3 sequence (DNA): TGTGCCAGCAGGGACACGGGACGGAAAAACATTCAGTACTTC.

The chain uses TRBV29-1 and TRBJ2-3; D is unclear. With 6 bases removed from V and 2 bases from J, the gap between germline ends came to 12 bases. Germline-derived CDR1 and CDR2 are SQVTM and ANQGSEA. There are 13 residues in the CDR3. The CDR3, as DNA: TGCAGCGTGTCACTTCCCCTCACAGATACGCAGTATTTT. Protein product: CSVSLPLTDTQYF.